This TCR beta chain appears in the sequencing data of a study of blood T cell repertoires in COVID-19. Using immunoSEQ multiplex PCR, the repertoire was profiled, and TCRdb retains in-frame clones only, with some absent. The sample includes about 340,000 clones, 80% to 90% of them seen just once. The germline gives CDR1 MNHEY, CDR2 SVGAGI. The CDR3 has 12 residues. V was cut by 8 bases and J by 8 bases, with 15 bases left in between. The sequencing sample was made of peripheral blood. This TCR derives from a man aged 25 to 40 with active or convalescent COVID-19. This chain uses TRBV6-5 with TRBJ1-2; no firm D call. This CDR3 is CASFEGYRGYTF. For the CDR3, the DNA is TGTGCCAGCTTCGAGGGTTACCGGGGCTACACCTTC.